The source of this T cell receptor beta chain is a study of T cell repertoires in cytomegalovirus infection. TCRdb ran MiXCR on the reads and lists one entry per CDR3 protein. The table shows under 350,000 distinct CDR3 sequences, with 20% to 25% occurring only once. This clonotype was observed a few times. The antigen remains unidentified. Findings and caveats of the study: The ex vivo response was dominated by HLA-C-restricted CMV-specific TCR beta clonotypes.

Source: cultured PBMCs, taken from culture after CMV antigen stimulation. This receptor was identified in a human donor in good health (CMV status not recorded). Some clones in this sample may be carry-over from other donors' samples.

CDR3 region: CSAYRQGLGYTF. The CDR3 nucleotides are TGCAGTGCTTACAGACAGGGGCTAGGCTACACCTTC. The chain has TRBV20-1 and TRBJ1-2, with 8 bases that match TRBD1. CDR3 length: 12 amino acids. CDR1 is DFQATT and CDR2 is SNEGSKA in the germline V gene (reference sequence). With 5 bases clipped from V and 8 bases from J, the junction kept 7 bases outside the gene matches.